This is a list of T cell receptor beta chains from one sample in a study of shared clonotypes between healthy human individuals. Libraries were prepared by immunoSEQ multiplex PCR; TCRdb keeps only in-frame clonotypes and omits some of them. The sample lists over 400,000 clones, around 73% occurring once. The sample consisted of PBMCs. Source of these receptors: a woman in her thirties or forties in good health. Some clones in this sample may be carry-over from other donors' samples. The CDR3 runs from the conserved cysteine through the conserved F or W. A D gene is named only where the DNA matches it firmly. Clone sizes are given selectively: once, few, many, or a class where the clone is expanded.

V gene,clone size,CDR3 length,D gene,J gene,CDR3 protein,CDR3 DNA
TRBV29-1,once,13,TRBD1,TRBJ1-1,CSARTGGETEAFF,TGCAGCGCTAGGACAGGGGGCGAGACTGAAGCTTTCTTT
TRBV19,-,13,-,TRBJ2-7,CASSIVSADEQYF,TGTGCCAGTAGTATAGTTTCAGCGGACGAGCAGTACTTC
TRBV6-6,-,11,-,TRBJ2-5,CASSLGETQYF,TGTGCCAGCAGTTTGGGAGAGACCCAGTACTTC
TRBV9,-,14,-,TRBJ1-2,CASSVVPGDYGYTF,TGTGCCAGCAGCGTAGTGCCTGGGGACTATGGCTACACCTTC
TRBV5-4,-,15,-,TRBJ2-3,CASSLGGTLTDTQYF,TGTGCCAGCAGCTTAGGCGGGACATTAACAGATACGCAGTATTTT
TRBV7-8,-,15,-,TRBJ2-2,CASSLSQGWAGELFF,TGTGCCAGCAGCTTATCCCAGGGGTGGGCCGGGGAGCTGTTTTTT
TRBV6-1,-,16,TRBD1,TRBJ1-2,CASSERGGQENYGYTF,TGTGCCAGCAGTGAAAGGGGAGGACAGGAAAACTATGGCTACACCTTC
TRBV13,-,14,-,TRBJ1-1,CASSLGRIVPEAFF,TGTGCCAGCAGCTTAGGCAGGATCGTTCCTGAAGCTTTCTTT
TRBV28,few,15,TRBD1,TRBJ2-3,CASSLRGRRTDTQYF,TGTGCCAGCAGTCTTAGGGGGCGACGCACAGATACGCAGTATTTT
TRBV6-1,-,16,-,TRBJ2-7,CASSEAVGQGSREQYF,TGTGCCAGCAGTGAAGCGGTTGGCCAGGGTTCCCGCGAGCAGTACTTC
TRBV4-2,few,15,TRBD1,TRBJ1-2,CASSHGQEDRYGYTF,TGTGCCAGCAGCCACGGACAGGAAGATCGTTATGGCTACACCTTC
TRBV12-2,-,22,-,TRBJ1-3,CASRLASGARRKHRWEKDTIYF,TGTGCAAGTCGCTTAGCCTCGGGGGCGCGTAGGAAACACAGGTGGGAAAAGGACACCATATATTTT
TRBV7-3,-,15,TRBD2,TRBJ2-1,CASSLTREAYNEQFF,TGTGCCAGCAGCTTAACGCGGGAGGCCTACAATGAGCAGTTCTTC
TRBV5-1,-,13,-,TRBJ2-5,CASSLAGGETQYF,TGCGCCAGCAGCTTGGCCGGTGGTGAGACCCAGTACTTC
TRBV28,-,16,TRBD1,TRBJ1-5,CASSLAGTGGGQPQHF,TGTGCCAGCAGTTTAGCCGGGACAGGGGGCGGTCAGCCCCAGCATTTT
TRBV11-2,once,12,-,TRBJ1-1,CASSSDVAEAFF,TGTGCCAGCAGCTCCGACGTCGCTGAAGCTTTCTTT
TRBV7-2,few,15,TRBD1,TRBJ2-2,CASKSGTGGSGELFF,TGTGCCAGCAAATCCGGGACAGGAGGGTCCGGGGAGCTGTTTTTT
TRBV19,-,14,-,TRBJ2-5,CASSIRTDQETQYF,TGTGCCAGTAGTATCAGGACAGATCAAGAGACCCAGTACTTC
TRBV7-2,-,14,-,TRBJ2-7,CASSLDGGPREQYF,TGTGCCAGCAGCTTAGACGGCGGGCCTAGGGAGCAGTACTTC
TRBV7-3,-,13,-,TRBJ2-5,CASSSTGQETQYF,TGTGCCAGCAGCTCGACAGGTCAAGAGACCCAGTACTTC
TRBV12-5,-,12,TRBD1,TRBJ2-5,CASGPGQGTQYF,TGTGCTAGTGGTCCCGGACAGGGTACCCAGTACTTC
TRBV5-1,once,14,-,TRBJ2-1,CASSLFSRGDEQFF,TGCGCCAGCAGCTTGTTTTCCAGGGGTGATGAGCAGTTCTTC
TRBV10-3,-,15,TRBD2,TRBJ2-3,CAISGTSGVTGTQYF,TGTGCCATCAGCGGGACTAGCGGAGTCACAGGTACGCAGTATTTT
TRBV5-1,-,15,TRBD1,TRBJ1-4,CASSATGGTNEKLFF,TGCGCCAGCAGCGCGACAGGGGGGACTAATGAAAAACTGTTTTTT
TRBV7-8,few,13,TRBD1,TRBJ1-2,CASSLEEGTGDNF,TGTGCCAGCAGCTTAGAGGAGGGGACAGGGGACAACTTC
TRBV18,-,16,-,TRBJ1-1,CASSQTPGPMNTEAFF,TGTGCCAGCTCACAAACGCCGGGACCGATGAACACTGAAGCTTTCTTT
TRBV21-1,-,13,-,TRBJ1-3,CASSPRSGNTIYF,TGTGCCAGCAGCCCCCGGTCTGGAAACACCATATATTTT
TRBV7-9,-,13,-,TRBJ1-2,CASSLDGERGYTF,TGTGCCAGCAGCTTAGACGGGGAGCGGGGCTACACCTTC
TRBV5-1,-,15,-,TRBJ1-2,CASSLLTSRDGGYTF,TGCGCCAGCAGCTTGTTGACTTCCAGGGACGGTGGCTACACCTTC
TRBV5-1,-,15,TRBD2,TRBJ2-1,CASSIRPGLPNEQFF,TGCGCCAGCAGCATACGCCCGGGACTACCCAATGAGCAGTTCTTC
TRBV7-2,-,12,-,TRBJ2-5,CASSLEVETQYF,TGTGCCAGCAGCTTAGAGGTGGAGACCCAGTACTTC
TRBV2,-,12,-,TRBJ1-5,CASDNSNQPQHF,TGTGCCAGCGATAATAGCAATCAGCCCCAGCATTTT
TRBV2,-,13,TRBD1,TRBJ2-5,CASSKDRGETQYF,TGTGCCAGCAGCAAAGACAGGGGGGAGACCCAGTACTTC